The T cell receptor beta chain described here comes from a study of immune cell composition in non-small cell lung cancer. Study-wide findings and caveats: Clones >0.5% enriched in tumour were rarer in adenocarcinoma (about 33%) than squamous (approximately 80%). It was not proven that tumour-reactive clones equal dominant tumour-associated clones.

This CDR3 has 15 amino acids. Looked up from germline, CDR1 is SGHDT and CDR2 is YYEEEE. The V and J ends lost 0 bases and 5 bases respectively, with 11 bases between them. TCRdb keeps only in-frame clones here, not all; method: immunoSEQ multiplex PCR. The sample yields around 10,000 clones, approximately 75% seen once. With respect to this clone: The antigen remains undetermined.

The normal lung sample lay at least 3 cm, and maximally far, from the tumour. The source of this sequence is a human donor with non-small cell lung cancer. The chain uses TRBV5-6 and TRBJ2-2; D uncertain. The sample was non-adjacent lung tissue. This CDR3 reads CASSLGFLSTGELFF. The CDR3 DNA reads TGTGCCAGCAGCTTGGGGTTTTTGAGTACCGGGGAGCTGTTTTTT.